This note documents a single T cell receptor beta chain sequence. Its target is not known. The data are from a study of post-analysis software for immune sequencing data. Study summary: Relapsing-remitting, secondary progressive and progressive-relapsing forms made up the multiple sclerosis disease courses.

V dropped 0 bases and J dropped 6 bases, with 15 bases sitting between them. From germline, CDR1 is SGHTA and CDR2 FQGNSA. The CDR3 totals 16 residues. Unique molecular identifiers had been added to the TCR beta cDNA libraries. cDNA molecules numbering 400,000 to 550,000 came from around 1 to 10 million T cells. TCRdb recomputed calls from the PCR reads with MiXCR, one row per CDR3 protein. The repertoire includes about 500,000 distinct CDR3 sequences, 45% of them detected once, and about 12% sits in the top ten. General study points: Significantly lower normalized Chao1 diversity was seen in multiple sclerosis patients than in controls. With TRBV5-6, TRBV5-1 and TRBV20-1 included, about five TRBV segments were more frequent in patients than in controls. F measure grouped same-batch samples tightly together.

This receptor was taken from a girl between 10 and 17 years old with multiple sclerosis. The genes are TRBV7-2 and TRBJ1-5; D remains unclear. The sequencing input was blood. The CDR3 nucleotides read TGTGCCAGCAGCTTAGCGTGGTTGGCTACGGGTCAGCCCCAGCATTTT. The encoded protein is CASSLAWLATGQPQHF.